The 6 T cell receptor beta chains reported below all come from one sample, sequenced in a study of blood T cell repertoires in COVID-19. Assay: immunoSEQ multiplex PCR; the TCRdb copy retains only in-frame clones and omits some. The sample has roughly 260,000 clones; about nine tenths are singletons. The sample taken for sequencing was peripheral blood. These receptor sequences come from a woman aged 45 to 65 who had recovered from COVID-19.

V usage is TRBV4-3 and J usage is TRBJ2-3; 8 nucleotides agree with TRBD2. The CDR3 consists of 15 residues. V shed 3 bases, J shed 5 bases, and the junction held 7 bases outside the gene matches. CDR1 and CDR2 from the germline V gene are LGHNA and YSLEER. This CDR3 is CASSQSGRAGDTQYF. In DNA, the CDR3 is TGCGCCAGCAGCCAGTCCGGGAGGGCAGGAGATACGCAGTATTTT.

The genes are TRBV19 and TRBJ1-5, with 9 bases that match TRBD1. The CDR3 has 17 residues. The J segment lost 2 bases and the V segment lost 6 bases, leaving 11 bases of the junction unmatched. CDR1 is LNHDA, CDR2 SQIVND, per germline (reference sequence). CDR3 coding DNA: TGTGCCAGTAGGGAGGACAGGGGCGGGTTTGGCAATCAGCCCCAGCATTTT. This translates into CASREDRGGFGNQPQHF. Together with reference TRBV19 and TRBJ1-5, the CDR3 gives the full variable domain: DGGITQSPKYLFRKEGQNVTLSCEQNLNHDAMYWYRQDPGQGLRLIYYSQIVNDFQKGDIAEGYSVSREKKESFPLTVTSAQKNPTAFYLCASREDRGGFGNQPQHFGDGTRLSIL.

The chain couples TRBV15 to TRBJ1-1, with a tentative D call TRBD1 (6 bases). Between the trimmed V and J ends, which lost 8 bases and 5 bases, there was a span of 18 bases. CDR3 length equals 14 residues. Germline values: CDR1 LNHNV, CDR2 YYDKDF (reference sequence). The CDR3 is CATSGGGGRTEAFF. The CDR3 region has the DNA TGTGCCACCTCGGGTGGGGGCGGCAGGACTGAAGCTTTCTTT.

This clone was seen a single time. The V gene is TRBV3-1 (or the pseudogene TRBV3-2), the J gene TRBJ2-3; D possibly corresponds to TRBD1 (7 bases). Germline assignment: CDR1 LGHDT and CDR2 YNNKEL (reference sequence). CDR3 length: 17 residues. Trimming shortened V by 5 bases and J by 11 bases, and 29 bases separated the two germline ends. The CDR3 bases are TGTGCCAGCAGCACCCCGGACAGGCTCACTTTTGGGGGAGGGCAGTATTTT. Protein sequence: CASSTPDRLTFGGGQYF.

The chain recombines TRBV5-4 with TRBJ1-1; a possible D gene is TRBD1 (5 bases). The CDR3 length is 12 residues. Germline lookup yields CDR1 SGHNT and CDR2 YYREEE (reference sequence). V was trimmed by 2 bases and J by 12 bases, leaving 14 bases between them. CDR3 residues: CASSFDTQVTFF. The CDR3 coding sequence is TGTGCCAGCAGCTTCGACACACAGGTGACTTTCTTT.

The rearrangement joins TRBV6-5 to TRBJ2-4; tentatively, D is TRBD2 (7 bases). V was pared by 2 bases and J by 2 bases, with 10 bases between. CDR3 length equals 15 residues. Per the germline V gene, CDR1 is MNHEY and CDR2 is SVGAGI. This chain's CDR3 is CASSYEGGSKNIQYF. Written as DNA, the CDR3 is TGTGCCAGCAGTTACGAGGGGGGGTCCAAAAACATTCAGTACTTC.